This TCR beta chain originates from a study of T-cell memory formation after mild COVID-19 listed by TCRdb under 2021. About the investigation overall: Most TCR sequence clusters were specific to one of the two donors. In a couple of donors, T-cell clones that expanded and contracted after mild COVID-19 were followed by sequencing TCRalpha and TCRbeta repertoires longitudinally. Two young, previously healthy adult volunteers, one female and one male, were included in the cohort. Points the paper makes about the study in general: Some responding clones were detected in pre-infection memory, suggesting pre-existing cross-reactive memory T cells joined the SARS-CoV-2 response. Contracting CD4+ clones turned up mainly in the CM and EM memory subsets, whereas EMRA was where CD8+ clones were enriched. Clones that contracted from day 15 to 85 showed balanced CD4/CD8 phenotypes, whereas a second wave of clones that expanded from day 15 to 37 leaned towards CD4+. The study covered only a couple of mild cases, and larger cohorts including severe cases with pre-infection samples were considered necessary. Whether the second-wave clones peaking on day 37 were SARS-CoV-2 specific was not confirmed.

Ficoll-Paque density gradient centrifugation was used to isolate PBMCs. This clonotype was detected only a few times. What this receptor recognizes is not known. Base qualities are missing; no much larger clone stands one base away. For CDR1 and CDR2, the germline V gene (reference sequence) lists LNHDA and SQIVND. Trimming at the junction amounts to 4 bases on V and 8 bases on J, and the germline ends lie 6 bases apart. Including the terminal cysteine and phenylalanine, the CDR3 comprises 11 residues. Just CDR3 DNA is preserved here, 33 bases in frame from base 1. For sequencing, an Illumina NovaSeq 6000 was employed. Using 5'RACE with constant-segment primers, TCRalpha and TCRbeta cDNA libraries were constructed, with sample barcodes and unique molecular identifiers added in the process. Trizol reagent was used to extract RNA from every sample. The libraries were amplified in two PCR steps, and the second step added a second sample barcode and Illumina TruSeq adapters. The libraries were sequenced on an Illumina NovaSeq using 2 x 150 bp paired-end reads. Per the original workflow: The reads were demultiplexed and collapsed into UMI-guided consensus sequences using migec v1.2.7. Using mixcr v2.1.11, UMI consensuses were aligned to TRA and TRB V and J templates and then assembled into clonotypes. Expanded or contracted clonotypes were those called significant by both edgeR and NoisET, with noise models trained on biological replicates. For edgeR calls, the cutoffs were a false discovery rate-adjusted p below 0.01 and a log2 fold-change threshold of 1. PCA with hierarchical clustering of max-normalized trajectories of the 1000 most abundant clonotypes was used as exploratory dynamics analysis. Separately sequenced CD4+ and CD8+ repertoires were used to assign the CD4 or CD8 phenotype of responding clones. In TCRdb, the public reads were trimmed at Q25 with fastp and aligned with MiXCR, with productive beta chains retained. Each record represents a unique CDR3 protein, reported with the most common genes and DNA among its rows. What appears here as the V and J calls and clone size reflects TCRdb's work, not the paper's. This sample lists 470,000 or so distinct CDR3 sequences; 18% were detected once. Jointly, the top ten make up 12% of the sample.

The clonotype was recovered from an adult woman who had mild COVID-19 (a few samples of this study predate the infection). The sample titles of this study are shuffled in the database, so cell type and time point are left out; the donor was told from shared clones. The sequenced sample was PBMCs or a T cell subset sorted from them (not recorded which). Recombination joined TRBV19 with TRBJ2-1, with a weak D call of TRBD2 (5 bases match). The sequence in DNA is TGTGCCAGTAGTAAGAGGGATGAGCAGTTCTTC. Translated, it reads CASSKRDEQFF. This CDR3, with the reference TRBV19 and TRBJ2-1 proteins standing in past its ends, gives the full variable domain DGGITQSPKYLFRKEGQNVTLSCEQNLNHDAMYWYRQDPGQGLRLIYYSQIVNDFQKGDIAEGYSVSREKKESFPLTVTSAQKNPTAFYLCASSKRDEQFFGPGTRLTVL.